This T cell receptor (beta chain) appears in the sequencing data of a study of vaccination effects on CD4 cells after COVID-19. Study-wide results and caveats: Pronounced clonal contraction occurred in clones induced by infection and by vaccine late after vaccination.

Researchers isolated CD4+ T cells once approximately eleven days of culture had elapsed. Each person got two doses of an mRNA SARS-CoV-2 vaccine, BNT162b2 or mRNA-1273. Both day 3 and day 7 saw half the medium replaced with IL-2 medium. Comments on this clone: Its antigen is undetermined.

The assay was immunoSEQ multiplex PCR, and TCRdb's table has in-frame clones only and misses some. The sample lists about 66,000 clones, around 70% seen once, with about 2.3% in the top ten. The CDR3 is 16 amino acids. Trimming cost V 4 bases and J 5 bases, with 15 bases left between them. Germline CDR1 LGHDT, CDR2 YNNKEL (reference sequence). The sequencing used CD4+ T cells from PBMCs cultured without peptide, collected after COVID-19 vaccination. This clonotype originated in a human donor who received a COVID-19 vaccine. J is TRBJ1-6 and V is TRBV3-1 (or the pseudogene TRBV3-2), with D possibly being TRBD1 (5 bases). As DNA, the CDR3 is TGTGCCAGCAGCCCATGGCCCGGACAAAATAATTCACCCCTCCACTTT. It translates to CASSPWPGQNNSPLHF.